Each of the 9 T cell receptor beta chains below was sequenced from the same sample in a study of T cell repertoires in cytomegalovirus infection. TCRdb recomputed calls from the reads with MiXCR, one row per CDR3 protein. The table lists about 180,000 distinct CDR3 sequences, over 13% of them singletons. The sequenced sample was PBMCs. These receptors originate from a human donor in good health (CMV status not recorded). Some clones in this sample may be carry-over from other donors' samples.

This clonotype was picked up many times. The V call is TRBV6-2 or TRBV6-3, the J call TRBJ2-7, with a weak D call TRBD2 (6 bases). Germline CDR1 reads MNHEY; CDR2 reads SVGEGT. CDR3 length: 12 residues. The V gene lost 6 bases and the J gene lost 7 bases, with 13 bases spanning the gap. This chain's CDR3 is CASSTLAREQYF. The CDR3 DNA reads as TGTGCCAGCAGCACACTAGCAAGGGAGCAGTACTTC.

This clonotype was seen a handful of times. This chain joins TRBV19 and TRBJ2-1; D is possibly TRBD1 or TRBD2 (7 bases each). The CDR3 contains 12 residues. Germline loops: CDR1 LNHDA, CDR2 SQIVND (reference sequence). V lost 3 bases and J lost 9, with 9 bases in between. The CDR3 loop is CASSIRGGEQFF. CDR3 in DNA: TGTGCCAGTAGTATCAGGGGGGGTGAGCAGTTCTTC.

This clonotype turned up a few times. V usage is TRBV28 and J usage is TRBJ2-2; D may be TRBD2 (6 bases). Between the trimmed V and J ends, which lost 2 bases and 0 bases, there was a span of 13 bases. Germline CDR1 MDHEN, CDR2 SYDVKM. The CDR3 covers 17 residues. CDR3 amino acids: CASSLPGVAANTGELFF. The CDR3 nucleotides are TGTGCCAGCAGTTTACCCGGGGTAGCGGCGAACACCGGGGAGCTGTTTTTT.

This clonotype has at least ten counts. The genes are TRBV7-3 and TRBJ2-4; D tentatively fits TRBD1 or TRBD2 (5 bases each). V gave up 2 bases and J gave up 9 bases, with 11 bases separating them. CDR3 length: 13 residues. Germline loops: CDR1 SGHTA, CDR2 FQGTGA. The CDR3: CASSLEGDRIQYF. Written as DNA, the CDR3 is TGTGCCAGCAGCTTAGAAGGGGACCGCATTCAGTACTTC. Using reference TRBV7-3 and TRBJ2-4 for the parts outside the CDR3, the full variable domain is GAGVSQTPSNKVTEKGKYVELRCDPISGHTALYWYRQSLGQGPEFLIYFQGTGAADDSGLPNDRFFAVRPEGSVSTLKIQRTERGDSAVYLCASSLEGDRIQYFGAGTRLSVL.

The V and J genes are TRBV10-3 and TRBJ1-2; 8 nucleotides match TRBD1. Germline CDR1 is ENHRY and CDR2 is SYGVKD. The CDR3 consists of 14 residues. V shed 3 bases, J shed 7 bases, and the junction held 7 bases outside the gene matches. CDR3 nucleotides: TGTGCCATCAGTGACCCCCGGACAGGGACTGGCTACACCTTC. It is translated as CAISDPRTGTGYTF.

Ten or more counts support this clonotype. The chain is built from TRBV7-2 and TRBJ1-1, with TRBD1 as a possible D gene (5 bases). The CDR3 has 14 residues. V gave up 4 bases and J gave up 5 bases, with 14 bases separating them. The germline gives CDR1 SGHTA, CDR2 FQGNSA. The CDR3 sequence: CASSSRQGGTEAFF. The CDR3 DNA is TGTGCCAGCAGCTCGCGCCAGGGAGGGACTGAAGCTTTCTTT.

There are many counts of this clonotype. The chain uses TRBV7-2 and TRBJ1-1; D unclear. V was cut by 4 bases and J by 6 bases, with 12 bases left in between. The CDR3 extends over 13 amino acids. Germline V gene sequence: CDR1 SGHTA, CDR2 FQGNSA. The CDR3 nucleotides are TGTGCCAGCAGCTCACAGCGGAATGCTGAAGCTTTCTTT. Its protein is CASSSQRNAEAFF.

The rearrangement joins TRBV25-1 to TRBJ2-7, with 11 bases lining up with TRBD2. Trimming removed 4 bases from V and 2 bases from J; junction bases left unmatched: 1. Germline CDR1 and CDR2: MGHDK and SYGVNS. The CDR3 is made up of 14 amino acids. CDR3 region: CASSVSGRAYEQYF. The CDR3 DNA follows: TGTGCCAGCAGTGTTAGCGGGAGGGCCTACGAGCAGTACTTC.

This chain uses TRBV14 with TRBJ2-7; maybe TRBD1 (6 bases). Germline CDR1 SGHDN, CDR2 FVKESK. Trimming left V 1 base short and J 2 bases short, with 9 bases between. The CDR3 extends over 14 amino acids. DNA of the CDR3: TGTGCCAGCAGCCAAGCAGGGGACCCCTACGAGCAGTACTTC. This gives the protein CASSQAGDPYEQYF.